The 15 T cell receptor beta chains presented below share a single source sample, sequenced in a study of blood T cell repertoires in COVID-19. Repertoires were generated with immunoSEQ multiplex PCR, while TCRdb's copy carries only in-frame clones and drops some. The data contain more than 300,000 clones, over 90% of them singletons. The sequencing sample was made of PBMCs or T cells enriched from blood (not recorded which). Receptors were obtained from a woman aged 30 to 39 who had been exposed to COVID-19.

DNA of the CDR3: TGTGCCTGGAGGGCTAAGCGGGGGGCAACTAATGAAAAACTGTTTTTT. Translating it yields CAWRAKRGATNEKLFF. This rearrangement joins TRBV30 to TRBJ1-4; a possible D gene is TRBD1 (5 bases). V lost 3 bases, J lost 0 bases, and 14 bases lay in between. Germline V gene lookup returns CDR1 GTSNPN and CDR2 SVGIG (reference sequence). The CDR3 has 16 residues.

The J gene is TRBJ2-7, the V gene TRBV7-9; D might be TRBD2 (7 bases). Per the germline V gene, CDR1 is SEHNR and CDR2 is FQNEAQ (reference sequence). Trimming removed 2 bases at V and 2 bases at J, with 19 bases between. There are 17 residues in the CDR3. Written as DNA, the CDR3 is TGTGCCAGCAGCTTAAGCGCGGGGGCCGGTATTACCTACGAGCAGTACTTC. It specifies CASSLSAGAGITYEQYF.

For the CDR3, the DNA is TGTGCCATCAGTGATCCTAATACGGGTACGCAGTATTTT. Residues: CAISDPNTGTQYF. V usage is TRBV10-3 and J usage is TRBJ2-3; D is unresolved. CDR3 size: 13 residues. Germline V gene data show CDR1 as ENHRY and CDR2 as SYGVKD. Trimming removed 3 bases from V and 8 bases from J, with 12 bases in between.

This sequence joins TRBV5-1 and TRBJ1-2; the match to TRBD1 covers 12 bases. The ends lost 4 bases at V and 4 bases at J; junction bases unmatched: 2. Germline loops: CDR1 SGHRS, CDR2 YFSETQ. CDR3 size: 14 residues. CDR3 protein: CASSTGQGAYGYTF. For the CDR3, the DNA is TGCGCCAGCAGCACGGGACAGGGGGCCTATGGCTACACCTTC.

The chain is built from TRBV4-3 and TRBJ1-2, with 9 positions matching TRBD1. V lost 4 bases to trimming and J lost 3 bases; unmatched junction nucleotides: 12. CDR3 size: 17 residues. In germline, CDR1 is LGHNA, CDR2 YSLEER. CDR3 DNA: TGCGCCAGCAGCCCTCTCTCCGGGACAGGGAACCACTATGGCTACACCTTC. This sequence encodes CASSPLSGTGNHYGYTF.

This clone occurred once. This chain uses TRBV7-9 with TRBJ1-5, with D perhaps matching TRBD1 (5 bases). V was trimmed by 5 bases and J by 0 bases, leaving 8 bases between them. Germline V gene lookup returns CDR1 SEHNR and CDR2 FQNEAQ (reference sequence). The CDR3 contains 14 residues. In DNA, the CDR3 is TGTGCCAGCAGCCGAAGGGGTAGCAATCAGCCCCAGCATTTT. It is translated as CASSRRGSNQPQHF.

J is TRBJ2-7 and V is TRBV5-5; 7 bases fit TRBD1. J was trimmed by 3 bases and V by 0 bases; bases with no gene match: 6. The CDR3 spans 15 residues. The V gene's germline CDR1 is SGHKS and CDR2 YYEKEE (reference sequence). The CDR3 here is CASSLAYRGVYEQYF. DNA for the CDR3: TGTGCCAGCAGCTTGGCCTACAGGGGTGTCTACGAGCAGTACTTC.

The chain couples TRBV25-1 to TRBJ2-1; D gene unclear. The length of the CDR3 is 13 residues. The V gene's germline CDR1 is MGHDK and CDR2 SYGVNS. Trimming cost V 0 bases and J 9 bases, with 9 bases left between them. As DNA, the CDR3 is TGTGCCAGCAGTGAATATGCGTCCGGTGAGCAGTTCTTC. This translates into CASSEYASGEQFF.

This chain joins TRBV2 and TRBJ2-1; D uncertain. The length of the CDR3 is 16 residues. Germline CDR1 and CDR2: SNHLY and FYNNEI. With 6 bases removed from V and 0 bases from J, the gap between germline ends came to 15 bases. The CDR3 region is CASRPKLRDSYNEQFF. CDR3 nucleotide sequence: TGTGCCAGCAGGCCGAAGCTCCGAGACTCCTACAATGAGCAGTTCTTC.

The V and J genes are TRBV2 and TRBJ1-5; no firm D call. V was clipped by 3 bases and J by 1 base, with 10 bases between them. Germline CDR1 is SNHLY and CDR2 is FYNNEI. CDR3 size: 15 residues. This CDR3 reads CASSDEGLSNQPQHF. The CDR3 DNA is TGTGCCAGCAGTGATGAGGGCCTAAGCAATCAGCCCCAGCATTTT.

The chain employs TRBV3-1 (or the pseudogene TRBV3-2) and TRBJ1-5; D call uncertain. The V gene lost 1 base and the J gene lost 4 bases, with 11 bases spanning the gap. Germline CDR1 LGHDT, CDR2 YNNKEL (reference sequence). This CDR3 region has 15 residues. CDR3 residues: CASSQGILENQPQHF. Written as DNA, the CDR3 is TGTGCCAGCAGCCAAGGGATCTTGGAGAATCAGCCCCAGCATTTT.

The genes are TRBV14 and TRBJ2-5, with D possibly TRBD1 on 5 matching bases. The V end was cut by 1 base, the J end by 7 bases, with 10 bases between. Per the germline V gene, CDR1 is SGHDN and CDR2 is FVKESK. The CDR3 has 13 amino acids. The CDR3, as DNA: TGTGCCAGCAGCCAAGTTAGCAGGGCGACCCAGTACTTC. Translation gives CASSQVSRATQYF.

This chain connects TRBV19 to TRBJ1-2, with TRBD1 matching 7 bases. The germline gives CDR1 LNHDA, CDR2 SQIVND (reference sequence). This CDR3 has 13 residues. Trimming cost V 4 bases and J 6 bases; bases outside gene matches: 5. The DNA for the CDR3 is TGTGCCAGTAGTAAAAGACAGGGCAATGGCTACACCTTC. Its translation is CASSKRQGNGYTF.

The chain employs TRBV5-6 and TRBJ1-2, with 11 bases lining up with TRBD1. This CDR3 has 16 residues. Germline loops: CDR1 SGHDT, CDR2 YYEEEE. V shed 0 bases and J 8 bases; nucleotides not matched to a gene: 9. The CDR3 DNA sequence: TGTGCCAGCAGCTTGGTCCAGGACAGGGGGCGCGAGGGCTACACCTTC. Translated, it gives CASSLVQDRGREGYTF.

V gene TRBV6-5 combines with J gene TRBJ1-2; maybe TRBD1 (5 bases). Deletions cut 5 bases from V and 7 bases from J, with 11 bases between. This CDR3 is 12 amino acids long. The germline V gene encodes CDR1 MNHEY and CDR2 SVGAGI. CDR3 sequence: CASSPQGGGYTF. The CDR3 bases are TGTGCCAGCAGTCCCCAGGGTGGTGGCTACACCTTC.